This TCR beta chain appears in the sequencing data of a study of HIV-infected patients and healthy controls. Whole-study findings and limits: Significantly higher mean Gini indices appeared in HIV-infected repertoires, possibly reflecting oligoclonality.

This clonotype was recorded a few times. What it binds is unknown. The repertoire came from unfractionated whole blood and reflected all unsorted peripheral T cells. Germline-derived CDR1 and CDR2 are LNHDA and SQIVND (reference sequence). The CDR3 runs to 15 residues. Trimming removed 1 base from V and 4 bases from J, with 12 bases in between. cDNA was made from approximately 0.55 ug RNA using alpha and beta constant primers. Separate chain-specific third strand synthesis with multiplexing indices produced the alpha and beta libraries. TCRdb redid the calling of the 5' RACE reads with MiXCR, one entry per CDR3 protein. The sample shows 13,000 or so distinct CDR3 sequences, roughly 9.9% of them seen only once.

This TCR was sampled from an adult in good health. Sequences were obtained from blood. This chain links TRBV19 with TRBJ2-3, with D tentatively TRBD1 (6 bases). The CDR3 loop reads CASSIGGGASDTQYF. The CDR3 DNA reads TGTGCCAGTAGTATAGGAGGGGGAGCGTCAGATACGCAGTATTTT.